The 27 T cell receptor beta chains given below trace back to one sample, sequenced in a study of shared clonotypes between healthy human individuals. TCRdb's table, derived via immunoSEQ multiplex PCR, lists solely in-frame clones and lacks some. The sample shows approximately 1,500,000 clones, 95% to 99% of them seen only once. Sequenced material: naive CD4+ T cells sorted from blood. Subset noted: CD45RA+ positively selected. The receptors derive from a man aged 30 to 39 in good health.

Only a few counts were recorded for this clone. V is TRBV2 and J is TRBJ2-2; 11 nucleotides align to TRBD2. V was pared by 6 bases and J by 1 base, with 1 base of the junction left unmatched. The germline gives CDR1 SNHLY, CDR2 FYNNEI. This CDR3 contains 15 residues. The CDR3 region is CASRGTSGNTGELFF. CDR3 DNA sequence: TGTGCCAGCAGGGGGACTAGCGGGAACACCGGGGAGCTGTTTTTT.

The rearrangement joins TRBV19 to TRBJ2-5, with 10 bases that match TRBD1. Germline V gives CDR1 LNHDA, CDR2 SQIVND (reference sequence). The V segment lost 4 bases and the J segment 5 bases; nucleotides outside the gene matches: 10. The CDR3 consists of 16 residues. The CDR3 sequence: CASSTGQGGPRETQYF. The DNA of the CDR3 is TGTGCCAGTAGTACCGGACAGGGGGGCCCAAGGGAGACCCAGTACTTC.

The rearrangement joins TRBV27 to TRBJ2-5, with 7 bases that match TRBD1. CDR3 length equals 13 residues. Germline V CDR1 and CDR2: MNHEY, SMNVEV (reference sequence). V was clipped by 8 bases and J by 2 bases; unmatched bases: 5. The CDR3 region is CASGWTGQETQYF. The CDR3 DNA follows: TGTGCCAGCGGGTGGACAGGTCAAGAGACCCAGTACTTC.

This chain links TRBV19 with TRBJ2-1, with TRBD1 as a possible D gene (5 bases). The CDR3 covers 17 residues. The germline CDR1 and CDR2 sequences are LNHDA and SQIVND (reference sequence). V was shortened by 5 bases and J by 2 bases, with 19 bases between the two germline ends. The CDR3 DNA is TGTGCCAGTAGTGCAGGGTACCCCTTAAGGACCTACAATGAGCAGTTCTTC. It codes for CASSAGYPLRTYNEQFF.

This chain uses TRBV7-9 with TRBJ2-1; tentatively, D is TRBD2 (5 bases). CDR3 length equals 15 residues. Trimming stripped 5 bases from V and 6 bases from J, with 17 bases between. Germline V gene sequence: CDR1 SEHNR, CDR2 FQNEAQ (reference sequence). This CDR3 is CASSISGPWGNEQFF. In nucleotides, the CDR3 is TGTGCCAGCAGCATAAGCGGACCGTGGGGCAATGAGCAGTTCTTC.

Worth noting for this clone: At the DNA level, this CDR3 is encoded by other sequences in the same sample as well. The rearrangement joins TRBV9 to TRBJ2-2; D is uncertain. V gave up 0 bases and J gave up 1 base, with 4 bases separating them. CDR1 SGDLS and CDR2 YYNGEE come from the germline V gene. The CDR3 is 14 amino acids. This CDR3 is CASSVAGNTGELFF. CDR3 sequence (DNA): TGTGCCAGCAGCGTAGCCGGGAACACCGGGGAGCTGTTTTTT.

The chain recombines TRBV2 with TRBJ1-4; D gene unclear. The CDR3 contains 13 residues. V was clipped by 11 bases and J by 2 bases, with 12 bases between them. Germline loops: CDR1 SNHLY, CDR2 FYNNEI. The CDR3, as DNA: TGTGCCGGCACCCGACCGACTAATGAAAAACTGTTTTTT. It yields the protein CAGTRPTNEKLFF.

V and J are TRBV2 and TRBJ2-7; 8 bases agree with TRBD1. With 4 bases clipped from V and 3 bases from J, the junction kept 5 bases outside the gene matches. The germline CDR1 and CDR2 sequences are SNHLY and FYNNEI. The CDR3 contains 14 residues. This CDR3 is CASSVGTGYYEQYF. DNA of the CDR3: TGTGCCAGCAGTGTGGGGACAGGCTACTACGAGCAGTACTTC.

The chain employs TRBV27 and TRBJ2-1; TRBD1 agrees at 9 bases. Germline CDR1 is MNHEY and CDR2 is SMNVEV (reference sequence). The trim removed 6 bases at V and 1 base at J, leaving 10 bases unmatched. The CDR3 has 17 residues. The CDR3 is CASRPGTGIPSYNEQFF. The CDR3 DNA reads TGTGCCAGCAGACCCGGGACAGGGATCCCTTCCTACAATGAGCAGTTCTTC.

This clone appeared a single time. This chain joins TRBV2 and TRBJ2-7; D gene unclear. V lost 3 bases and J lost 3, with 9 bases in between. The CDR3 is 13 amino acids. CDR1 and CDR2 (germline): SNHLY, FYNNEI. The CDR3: CASSDRPFYEQYF. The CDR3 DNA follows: TGTGCCAGCAGTGACAGGCCTTTCTACGAGCAGTACTTC.

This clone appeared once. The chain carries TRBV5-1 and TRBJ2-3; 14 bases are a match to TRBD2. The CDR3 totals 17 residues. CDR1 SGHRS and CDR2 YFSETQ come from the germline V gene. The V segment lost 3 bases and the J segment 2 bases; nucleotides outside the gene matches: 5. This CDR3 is CASSSGLAGEATDTQYF. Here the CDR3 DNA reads TGCGCCAGCAGCTCGGGACTAGCGGGAGAAGCCACAGATACGCAGTATTTT.

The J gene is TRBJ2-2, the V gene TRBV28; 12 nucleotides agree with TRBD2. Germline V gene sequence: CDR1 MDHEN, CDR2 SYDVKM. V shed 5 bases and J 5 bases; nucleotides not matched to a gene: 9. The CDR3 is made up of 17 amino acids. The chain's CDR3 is CASSMTSGRVVTGELFF. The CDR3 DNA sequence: TGTGCCAGCAGTATGACTAGCGGGAGAGTAGTGACCGGGGAGCTGTTTTTT.

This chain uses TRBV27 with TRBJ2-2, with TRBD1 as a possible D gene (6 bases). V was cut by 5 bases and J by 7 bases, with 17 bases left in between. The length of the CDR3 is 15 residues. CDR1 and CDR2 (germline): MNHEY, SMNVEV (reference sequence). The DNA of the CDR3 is TGTGCCAGCAGTCCCCGGACAGTCCCAAGCGGGGAGCTGTTTTTT. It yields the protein CASSPRTVPSGELFF.

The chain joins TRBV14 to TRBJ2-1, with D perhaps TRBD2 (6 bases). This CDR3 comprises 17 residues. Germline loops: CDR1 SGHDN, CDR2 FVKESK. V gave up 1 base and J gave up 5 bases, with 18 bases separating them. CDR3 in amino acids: CASSQALLRGTNNEQFF. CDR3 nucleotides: TGTGCCAGCAGCCAAGCCCTCCTACGCGGGACGAACAATGAGCAGTTCTTC.

CDR3 loop: CASSSRGTNTEAFF. CDR3 coding DNA: TGCGCCAGCAGCTCCAGGGGAACGAACACTGAAGCTTTCTTT. J is TRBJ1-1 and V is TRBV5-1, with a tentative D call TRBD1 (6 bases). Germline V CDR1 and CDR2: SGHRS, YFSETQ. V was pared by 3 bases and J by 1 base, with 10 bases between. This CDR3 region has 14 residues.

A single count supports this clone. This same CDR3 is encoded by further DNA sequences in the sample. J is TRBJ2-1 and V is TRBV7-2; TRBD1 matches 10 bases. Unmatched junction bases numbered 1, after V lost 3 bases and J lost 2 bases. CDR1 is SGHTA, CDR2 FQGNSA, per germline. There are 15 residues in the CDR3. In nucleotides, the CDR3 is TGTGCCAGCAGCTTCGGACAGGGGGCCTACAATGAGCAGTTCTTC. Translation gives CASSFGQGAYNEQFF.

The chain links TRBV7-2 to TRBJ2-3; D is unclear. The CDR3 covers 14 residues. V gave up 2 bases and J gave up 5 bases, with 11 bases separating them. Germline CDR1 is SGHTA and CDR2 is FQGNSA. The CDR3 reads CASSLRRLRDTQYF. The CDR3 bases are TGTGCCAGCAGCTTAAGGCGGCTTCGAGATACGCAGTATTTT.

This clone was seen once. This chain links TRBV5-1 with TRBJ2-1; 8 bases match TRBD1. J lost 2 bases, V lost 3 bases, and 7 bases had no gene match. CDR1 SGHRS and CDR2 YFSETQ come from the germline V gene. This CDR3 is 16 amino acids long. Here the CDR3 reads CASSSGGGIPYNEQFF. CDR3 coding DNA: TGCGCCAGCAGCTCAGGGGGCGGTATTCCCTACAATGAGCAGTTCTTC.

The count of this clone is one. The CDR3 loop is CASSQTGSSNEKLFF. CDR3 nucleotide sequence: TGTGCCAGCAGCCAAACAGGGTCGTCTAATGAAAAACTGTTTTTT. The V gene is TRBV28, the J gene TRBJ1-4; D may be TRBD1 (6 bases). In germline, CDR1 is MDHEN, CDR2 SYDVKM. The V and J ends lost 6 bases and 3 bases respectively, with 14 bases between them. The CDR3 has 15 residues.

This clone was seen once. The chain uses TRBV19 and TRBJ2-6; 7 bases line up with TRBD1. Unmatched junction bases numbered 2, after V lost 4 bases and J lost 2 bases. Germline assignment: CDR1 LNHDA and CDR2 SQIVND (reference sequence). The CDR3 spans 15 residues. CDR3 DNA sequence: TGTGCCAGTAGTACCGGGACAGCTGGGGCCAACGTCCTGACTTTC. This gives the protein CASSTGTAGANVLTF.

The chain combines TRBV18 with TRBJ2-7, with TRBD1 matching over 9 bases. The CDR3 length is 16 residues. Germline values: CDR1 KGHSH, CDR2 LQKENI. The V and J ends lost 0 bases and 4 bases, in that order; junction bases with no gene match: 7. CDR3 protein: CASSPPSTGGLYEQYF. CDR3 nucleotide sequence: TGTGCCAGCTCACCACCGTCGACAGGGGGGTTGTACGAGCAGTACTTC.

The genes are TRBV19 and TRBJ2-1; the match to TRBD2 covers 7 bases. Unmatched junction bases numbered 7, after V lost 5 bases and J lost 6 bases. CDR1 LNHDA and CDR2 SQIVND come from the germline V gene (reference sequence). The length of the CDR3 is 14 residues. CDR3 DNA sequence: TGTGCCAGTAGTCGAGGGCTAGCGGTCAATGAGCAGTTCTTC. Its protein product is CASSRGLAVNEQFF.

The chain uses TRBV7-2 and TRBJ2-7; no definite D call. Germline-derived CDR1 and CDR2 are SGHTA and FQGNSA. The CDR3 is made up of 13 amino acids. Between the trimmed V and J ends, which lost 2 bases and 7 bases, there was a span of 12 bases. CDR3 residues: CASSLRNLREQYF. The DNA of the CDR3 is TGTGCCAGCAGCTTAAGGAATCTACGGGAGCAGTACTTC.

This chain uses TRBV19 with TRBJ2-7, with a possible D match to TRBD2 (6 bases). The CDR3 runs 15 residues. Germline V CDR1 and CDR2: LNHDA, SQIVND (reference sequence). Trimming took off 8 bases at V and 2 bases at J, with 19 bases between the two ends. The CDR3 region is CASGNRGTLTYEQYF. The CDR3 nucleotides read TGTGCCAGTGGAAACCGGGGGACTTTAACCTACGAGCAGTACTTC.

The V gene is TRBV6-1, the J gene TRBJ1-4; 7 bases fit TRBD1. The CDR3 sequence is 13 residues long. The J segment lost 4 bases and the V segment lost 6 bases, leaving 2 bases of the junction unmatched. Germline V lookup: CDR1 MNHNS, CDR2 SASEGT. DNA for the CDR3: TGTGCCAGCAGGGGACAGAATAATGAAAAACTGTTTTTT. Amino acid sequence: CASRGQNNEKLFF.

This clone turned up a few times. The CDR3: CAGSSSGRMPQYF. The CDR3 coding sequence is TGTGCCGGGTCATCTAGCGGGAGGATGCCGCAGTACTTC. This rearrangement joins TRBV7-2 to TRBJ2-7; TRBD2 aligns across 11 bases. Germline V CDR1 and CDR2: SGHTA, FQGNSA. V shed 11 bases, J shed 9 bases, and the junction held 12 bases outside the gene matches. CDR3 length: 13 residues.

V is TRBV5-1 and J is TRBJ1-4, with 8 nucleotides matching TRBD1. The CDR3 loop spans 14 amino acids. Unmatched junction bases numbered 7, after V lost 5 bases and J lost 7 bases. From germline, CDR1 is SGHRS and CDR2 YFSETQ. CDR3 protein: CASRTGEGAEKLFF. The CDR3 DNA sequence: TGCGCCAGCAGGACAGGGGAAGGAGCTGAAAAACTGTTTTTT.